Below are 30 T cell receptor beta chains sequenced from a single sample in a study of T cells after yellow fever vaccination (dated by TCRdb to about 2019). Library prep was done by 5' RACE. Sequencing instrument: Illumina HiSeq 2500. Clones were called with MiXCR by TCRdb after fastp trimmed the public reads at Q25, and only in-frame beta chains were retained. Identical CDR3 proteins give one entry, which carries the most common genes and DNA. The table for this sample lists around 40,000 distinct CDR3 sequences; 6% to 7% of them were counted only once. 15% of the sample rests with the top ten. Interpreted using the paper, the treatment or condition label stands for: live attenuated yellow fever vaccine strain. Material: CD8+ T cells not binding an NS4B(214-222) dextramer, sorted from PBMCs, obtained 45 days after the yellow fever booster vaccination. Per the publication, the cell subset or site label means: NS4B epitope dextramer-negative CD8 T cells. The receptors originated from a man aged 25-45 years who received the YFV17D yellow fever vaccine.

This clonotype was recorded at least ten times. V usage is TRBV7-4 and J usage is TRBJ2-4, with TRBD2 matching 13 bases. CDR3 length equals 15 residues. CDR1 SGHVT and CDR2 SQSDAQ come from the germline V gene. V gave up 5 bases and J gave up 7 bases; unmatched junction bases: 5. DNA of the CDR3: TGTGCCAGCAGCCGCGTACTAGCGGGAGGGAACATTCAGTACTTC. Protein product: CASSRVLAGGNIQYF.

This clonotype was detected a few times. This chain links TRBV11-2 with TRBJ2-5; D is possibly TRBD1 (6 bases). V lost 5 bases, J lost 2 bases, and 24 bases lay in between. This CDR3 has 18 residues. Germline lookup yields CDR1 SGHAT and CDR2 FQNNGV. The CDR3 is CASSAATGLGVRQETQYF. For the CDR3, the DNA is TGTGCCAGCAGCGCCGCCACAGGGCTGGGGGTCCGGCAAGAGACCCAGTACTTC.

This clonotype was picked up many times. An end of the junction does not agree with germline; a read error may underlie this. This rearrangement joins TRBV7-9 to TRBJ2-7, with TRBD2 matching over 7 bases. CDR1 and CDR2 (germline): SEHNR, FQNEAQ (reference sequence). The CDR3 length is 12 residues. In DNA form, the CDR3 reads TGTGCCAGCAGCTTAGAGCCGGGACTAAGCCTCTTC. Encoded protein: CASSLEPGLSLF.

The table lists this clonotype with many counts. The chain is built from TRBV20-1 and TRBJ1-5; the D is unclear. The germline V gene has CDR1 DFQATT and CDR2 SNEGSKA (reference sequence). The CDR3 is 16 residues long. Between the trimmed V and J ends, which lost 0 bases and 1 base, there was a span of 13 bases. In DNA, the CDR3 is TGCAGTGCTAGAGATCTAGATGCACCAAGCAATCAGCCCCAGCATTTT. Translated: CSARDLDAPSNQPQHF.

Details on this clonotype: It may be a read error: a sequence one base away is much more abundant. The chain links TRBV30 to TRBJ2-7; possible D gene TRBD2, 5 bases. The V gene lost 6 bases and the J gene lost 0 bases, with 12 bases spanning the gap. Germline V lookup: CDR1 GTSNPN, CDR2 SVGIG (reference sequence). This CDR3 spans 13 amino acids. CDR3 bases: TGTGCCTGCAAGATAGGGAGCTCCTACGAGCAGTACTTC. Its protein product is CACKIGSSYEQYF.

Ten or more counts support this clonotype. The chain joins TRBV5-1 to TRBJ1-1; no reliable D call. Trimming shortened V by 6 bases and J by 8 bases, and 17 bases separated the two germline ends. Germline loops: CDR1 SGHRS, CDR2 YFSETQ. This CDR3 has 13 residues. CDR3 bases: TGCGCCAGCACGGAAGGCCAGAGTTTCGAAGCTTTCTTT. Protein: CASTEGQSFEAFF.

This clonotype came up many times. This rearrangement joins TRBV2 to TRBJ2-1; perhaps TRBD1 as D (5 bases). The V gene lost 6 bases and the J gene lost 9 bases, with 18 bases spanning the gap. Per the germline V gene, CDR1 is SNHLY and CDR2 is FYNNEI. CDR3 length: 14 amino acids. CDR3 sequence: CASSVQGSKGEQFF. As DNA, the CDR3 is TGTGCCAGCAGCGTCCAGGGCTCTAAGGGTGAGCAGTTCTTC.

There are many counts of this clonotype. This chain connects TRBV29-1 to TRBJ1-4; D gene unclear. Germline loops: CDR1 SQVTM, CDR2 ANQGSEA. V was cut by 2 bases and J by 5 bases, with 9 bases left in between. The CDR3 length is 13 residues. In nucleotides, the CDR3 is TGCAGCGTTGAACTCTCGGCAAATGAAAAACTGTTTTTT. Translation: CSVELSANEKLFF.

This clonotype has more than one count but fewer than ten. CDR3 sequence: CSAARGAEQYF. As DNA, the CDR3 is TGCAGTGCGGCCAGAGGCGCCGAGCAGTACTTC. The V call is TRBV20-1, the J call TRBJ2-7, with unresolved D. The CDR3 consists of 11 residues. Trimming took 6 bases from V and 6 from J, leaving 12 bases between them. Germline V CDR1 and CDR2: DFQATT, SNEGSKA (reference sequence).

This clonotype was recorded at least ten times. The chain couples TRBV9 to TRBJ2-1, with D perhaps TRBD1 or TRBD2 (6 bases each). V lost 4 bases and J lost 2, with 16 bases in between. The CDR3 has 16 residues. Per germline, CDR1 SGDLS and CDR2 YYNGEE. CDR3 in amino acids: CASSPGAGRTYNEQFF. CDR3 coding DNA: TGTGCCAGCAGCCCGGGGGCGGGACGGACCTACAATGAGCAGTTCTTC.

This clonotype was recorded at least ten times. CDR3 sequence: CASSPGLNLVYEQYF. The CDR3 region has the DNA TGCGCCAGCAGCCCGGGACTTAATCTGGTTTACGAGCAGTACTTC. The chain joins TRBV5-1 to TRBJ2-7; TRBD2 might be the D (6 bases). V lost 4 bases to trimming and J lost 4 bases, with 18 bases between them. Germline-derived CDR1 and CDR2 are SGHRS and YFSETQ. The CDR3 spans 15 residues. Together with reference TRBV5-1 and TRBJ2-7, the CDR3 gives the full variable domain: KAGVTQTPRYLIKTRGQQVTLSCSPISGHRSVSWYQQTPGQGLQFLFEYFSETQRNKGNFPGRFSGRQFSNSRSEMNVSTLELGDSALYLCASSPGLNLVYEQYFGPGTRLTVT.

This clonotype was recorded many times. The rearrangement links TRBV5-4 to TRBJ2-1, with 9 bases lining up with TRBD1. Trimming took 5 bases from V and 7 from J; bases not matched to a gene: 10. Germline V gene lookup returns CDR1 SGHNT and CDR2 YYREEE (reference sequence). The CDR3 consists of 15 residues. This CDR3 reads CASSSRDREGNEQFF. The DNA of the CDR3 is TGTGCCAGCAGTTCCCGGGACAGGGAAGGGAATGAGCAGTTCTTC.

At least ten counts were recorded for this clonotype. The chain employs TRBV29-1 and TRBJ2-7, with D possibly being TRBD2 (5 bases). The CDR3 is 12 amino acids. CDR1 is SQVTM, CDR2 ANQGSEA, per germline. The ends were cut back, 7 bases at V and 5 bases at J, with 15 bases in the middle. For the CDR3, the DNA is TGCAGCGCGGCCCCGGGGAGCCACGAGCAGTACTTC. It yields the protein CSAAPGSHEQYF.

This clonotype was seen at least ten times. The chain links TRBV24-1 to TRBJ2-2; the match to TRBD1 covers 11 bases. This CDR3 spans 16 amino acids. Trimming took 2 bases from V and 7 from J; bases not matched to a gene: 5. The germline V gene has CDR1 KGHDR and CDR2 SFDVKD. In nucleotides, the CDR3 is TGTGCCACCAGTGATTCCGGGACAGGGGGACTCGGGGAGCTGTTTTTT. Translation: CATSDSGTGGLGELFF.

The V and J genes are TRBV6-1 and TRBJ2-3, with TRBD1 as a possible D gene (5 bases). There are 14 residues in the CDR3. From germline, CDR1 is MNHNS and CDR2 SASEGT. The V gene lost 6 bases and the J gene lost 2 bases, with 12 bases spanning the gap. The CDR3 sequence is CASSLTAPTDTQYF. CDR3 coding DNA: TGTGCCAGCAGCTTGACAGCACCCACAGATACGCAGTATTTT.

This clonotype was picked up many times. The chain employs TRBV28 and TRBJ2-2; 13 bases are shared with TRBD2. Germline V lookup: CDR1 MDHEN, CDR2 SYDVKM. The CDR3 runs to 18 residues. J was trimmed by 0 bases and V by 5 bases; bases with no gene match: 6. This CDR3 reads CASSPLGLAGANTGELFF. The DNA for the CDR3 is TGTGCCAGCAGTCCGCTAGGACTAGCGGGAGCGAACACCGGGGAGCTGTTTTTT. Using reference TRBV28 and TRBJ2-2 for the parts outside the CDR3, the full variable domain is DVKVTQSSRYLVKRTGEKVFLECVQDMDHENMFWYRQDPGLGLRLIYFSYDVKMKEKGDIPEGYSVSREKKERFSLILESASTNQTSMYLCASSPLGLAGANTGELFFGEGSRLTVL.

This clonotype has just a few counts. This rearrangement joins TRBV7-9 to TRBJ2-1, with D perhaps matching TRBD2 (6 bases). CDR3 length: 12 residues. V was cut by 2 bases and J by 10 bases, with 9 bases left in between. Per germline, CDR1 SEHNR and CDR2 FQNEAQ (reference sequence). CDR3 in DNA: TGTGCCAGCAGCTTAATCCTAGCGGAGCAGTTCTTC. This codes for CASSLILAEQFF.

This clonotype has at least ten counts. The chain uses TRBV28 and TRBJ2-1; 8 bases are shared with TRBD2. This CDR3 has 16 residues. CDR1 is MDHEN, CDR2 SYDVKM, per germline. With V trimmed by 3 bases and J by 5 bases, 9 bases remained unmatched. The CDR3 sequence: CASSFLSSGTHNEQFF. In DNA, the CDR3 is TGTGCCAGCAGTTTTCTCAGTAGCGGGACCCACAATGAGCAGTTCTTC.

At least ten counts were recorded for this clonotype. V and J are TRBV20-1 and TRBJ2-7; TRBD1 aligns across 8 bases. Germline CDR1 is DFQATT and CDR2 is SNEGSKA (reference sequence). V was clipped by 3 bases and J by 3 bases; unmatched bases: 10. The CDR3 is 15 residues long. The CDR3 sequence is CSASPRTGIFYEQYF. CDR3 DNA: TGCAGTGCTAGCCCTAGGACAGGGATATTCTACGAGCAGTACTTC.

There are many counts of this clonotype. The rearrangement joins TRBV9 to TRBJ2-2; 13 positions match TRBD2. Unmatched junction bases numbered 1, after V lost 0 bases and J lost 2 bases. The germline CDR1 and CDR2 sequences are SGDLS and YYNGEE. The CDR3 has 17 amino acids. CDR3 bases: TGTGCCAGCAGCGTAGGGGGACTAGCGGGAAACACCGGGGAGCTGTTTTTT. Translated: CASSVGGLAGNTGELFF.

This clonotype has ten or more counts. J is TRBJ2-2 and V is TRBV11-2; D is unresolved. The germline gives CDR1 SGHAT, CDR2 FQNNGV. V dropped 4 bases and J dropped 6 bases, with 9 bases sitting between them. This CDR3 is 13 amino acids long. This CDR3 is CASSSTGSGELFF. CDR3 DNA: TGTGCCAGCAGCTCCACTGGGTCCGGGGAGCTGTTTTTT.

This clonotype was seen a handful of times. The rearrangement links TRBV6-5 to TRBJ2-5; 12 nucleotides line up with TRBD2. The V segment lost 4 bases and the J segment 5 bases; nucleotides outside the gene matches: 14. This CDR3 has 18 residues. Looked up from germline, CDR1 is MNHEY and CDR2 is SVGAGI. The DNA of the CDR3 is TGTGCCAGCAGTTCTTTCGCCCTCCTAGCGGGAGGGCAGGAGACCCAGTACTTC. Translation: CASSSFALLAGGQETQYF.

This clonotype came up many times. The genes are TRBV2 and TRBJ2-1, with D perhaps given as TRBD1 or TRBD2 (5 bases each). Trimming cost V 7 bases and J 6 bases, with 19 bases left between them. The CDR3 totals 15 residues. Germline lookup yields CDR1 SNHLY and CDR2 FYNNEI. In nucleotides, the CDR3 is TGTGCCAGCACCGCTTCCCCCAGGGACGCCAATGAGCAGTTCTTC. This translates into CASTASPRDANEQFF.

This clonotype was observed at least ten times. The gene calls are TRBV9 and TRBJ2-5, with 10 bases lining up with TRBD2. CDR3 length equals 16 residues. Trimming removed 0 bases from V and 4 bases from J; junction bases left unmatched: 6. CDR1 is SGDLS, CDR2 YYNGEE, per germline. CDR3 nucleotide sequence: TGTGCCAGCAGCGTAGGGCTAGCGGGAGTGTCAGAGACCCAGTACTTC. It translates to CASSVGLAGVSETQYF.

This chain links TRBV19 with TRBJ2-7, with D perhaps given as TRBD1 or TRBD2 (5 bases each). The germline V gene has CDR1 LNHDA and CDR2 SQIVND (reference sequence). With 1 base removed from V and 3 bases from J, the gap between germline ends came to 10 bases. CDR3 size: 14 residues. In DNA, the CDR3 is TGTGCCAGTAGTATAGCAGAGGGGTACTACGAGCAGTACTTC. The encoded protein is CASSIAEGYYEQYF.

This clonotype was recorded at least ten times. The rearrangement uses TRBV11-2 and TRBJ2-2; either TRBD1 or TRBD2 may supply D (5 bases each). This CDR3 region has 15 residues. Deletions cut 3 bases from V and 1 base from J, with 9 bases between. Germline V lookup: CDR1 SGHAT, CDR2 FQNNGV. CDR3 in DNA: TGTGCCAGCAGCTTCCGGGGCGGGAACACCGGGGAGCTGTTTTTT. This sequence encodes CASSFRGGNTGELFF. The full variable domain, with the rest looked up from reference TRBV11-2 and TRBJ2-2, is EAGVAQSPRYKIIEKRQSVAFWCNPISGHATLYWYQQILGQGPKLLIQFQNNGVVDDSQLPKDRFSAERLKGVDSTLKIQPAKLEDSAVYLCASSFRGGNTGELFFGEGSRLTVL.

This clonotype was seen more than once but under ten times. Written as DNA, the CDR3 is TGCAGTGCGACCGGGGTGGGACTAGCGGGAGGGCCCCACGAGCAGTACTTC. The encoded protein is CSATGVGLAGGPHEQYF. V usage is TRBV20-1 and J usage is TRBJ2-7; 16 positions match TRBD2. Trimming removed 6 bases from V and 5 bases from J; junction bases left unmatched: 13. The CDR3 length is 17 residues. Germline values: CDR1 DFQATT, CDR2 SNEGSKA (reference sequence).

This clonotype occurred many times. This chain connects TRBV2 to TRBJ2-5, with TRBD2 matching 10 bases. V lost 8 bases to trimming and J lost 5 bases; unmatched junction nucleotides: 11. The CDR3 consists of 15 residues. Germline-derived CDR1 and CDR2 are SNHLY and FYNNEI. As DNA, the CDR3 is TGTGCCAGCGCCCCGGCTAGCGGGAGTAGGGAGACCCAGTACTTC. Its protein product is CASAPASGSRETQYF. Supplemented by reference TRBV2 and TRBJ2-5, the full variable domain reads EPEVTQTPSHQVTQMGQEVILRCVPISNHLYFYWYRQILGQKVEFLVSFYNNEISEKSEIFDDQFSVERPDGSNFTLKIRSTKLEDSAMYFCASAPASGSRETQYFGPGTRLLVL.

At least ten counts were recorded for this clonotype. This sequence joins TRBV28 and TRBJ1-1; D call uncertain. The germline V gene encodes CDR1 MDHEN and CDR2 SYDVKM. The V gene lost 9 bases and the J gene lost 1 base, with 3 bases spanning the gap. CDR3 size: 10 residues. The CDR3 protein is CASGNTEAFF. The CDR3 bases are TGTGCCAGTGGGAACACTGAAGCTTTCTTT.

The chain carries TRBV5-5 and TRBJ2-1, with TRBD2 matching over 10 bases. With V trimmed by 4 bases and J by 7 bases, 11 bases remained unmatched. Germline assignment: CDR1 SGHKS and CDR2 YYEKEE (reference sequence). The length of the CDR3 is 16 residues. DNA for the CDR3: TGTGCCAGCAGCCCTCCAAGCGGGAGGGCCGGGAATGAGCAGTTCTTC. Translated: CASSPPSGRAGNEQFF.